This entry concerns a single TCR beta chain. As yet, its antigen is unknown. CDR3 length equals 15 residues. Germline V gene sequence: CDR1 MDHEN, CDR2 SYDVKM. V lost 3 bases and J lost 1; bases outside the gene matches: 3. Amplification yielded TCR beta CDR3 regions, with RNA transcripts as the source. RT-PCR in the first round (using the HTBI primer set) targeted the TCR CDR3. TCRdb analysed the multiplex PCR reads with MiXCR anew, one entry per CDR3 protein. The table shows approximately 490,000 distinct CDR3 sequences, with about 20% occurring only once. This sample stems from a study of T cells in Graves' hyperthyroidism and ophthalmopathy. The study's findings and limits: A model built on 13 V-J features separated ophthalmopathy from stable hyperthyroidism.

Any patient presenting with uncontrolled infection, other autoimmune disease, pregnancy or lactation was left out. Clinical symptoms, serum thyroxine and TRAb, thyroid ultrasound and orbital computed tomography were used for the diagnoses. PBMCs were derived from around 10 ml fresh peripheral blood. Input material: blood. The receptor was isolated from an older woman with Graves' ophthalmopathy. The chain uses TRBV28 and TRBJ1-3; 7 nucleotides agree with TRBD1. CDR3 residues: CASSFLRGSGNTIYF. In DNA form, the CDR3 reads TGTGCCAGCAGTTTCCTCAGGGGGTCTGGAAACACCATATATTTT.